What follows are 10 T cell receptor beta chains derived from one specimen sequenced in a study of technical replicates of blood from a few donors. Profiled with immunoSEQ multiplex PCR; TCRdb holds only in-frame clones, not every one. Among roughly 93,000 clones listed, 95% were seen once. The sequencing input was T cells isolated from PBMCs. The source of these receptors is a human donor in good health.

This chain joins TRBV15 and TRBJ2-7, with TRBD1 matching 9 bases. This CDR3 is built from 15 residues. Germline loops: CDR1 LNHNV, CDR2 YYDKDF (reference sequence). The V gene end was trimmed by 0 bases and the J gene end by 1 base; junction bases not matched to a gene: 1. CDR3 sequence reads: CATSRDGTGSYEQYF. CDR3 sequence (DNA): TGTGCCACCAGCAGAGATGGGACAGGGTCCTACGAGCAGTACTTC.

This clone was detected only a few times. The V gene is TRBV6-1, the J gene TRBJ1-5; 10 bases are a match to TRBD1. The germline gives CDR1 MNHNS, CDR2 SASEGT. V was clipped by 6 bases and J by 4 bases; unmatched bases: 6. CDR3 length: 15 amino acids. In nucleotides, the CDR3 is TGTGCCAGCAGAAGCACGGGACAGGGGAATCAGCCCCAGCATTTT. This sequence encodes CASRSTGQGNQPQHF.

The CDR3, as DNA: TGTGCCTGGAGTAGGGGGGGGCACCGCTATGGCTACACCTTC. This encodes CAWSRGGHRYGYTF. The chain combines TRBV30 with TRBJ1-2; TRBD1 is a possible D gene (6 bases). Germline CDR1 reads GTSNPN; CDR2 reads SVGIG (reference sequence). The CDR3 extends over 14 amino acids. V shed 2 bases and J shed 4 bases, with 14 bases lying between them.

This CDR3 is CASSLTILAGNEQFF. The CDR3 DNA sequence: TGTGCCAGCAGCCTAACTATCTTAGCGGGAAATGAGCAGTTCTTC. The chain combines TRBV28 with TRBJ2-1, with 8 bases lining up with TRBD2. CDR3 length: 15 residues. Trimming took 6 bases from V and 7 from J; bases not matched to a gene: 11. Germline values: CDR1 MDHEN, CDR2 SYDVKM.

The chain combines TRBV7-7 with TRBJ2-5, with 7 nucleotides matching TRBD2. V trimming: 4 bases; J trimming: 2 bases; junction bases outside the gene matches: 4. CDR1 and CDR2 from the germline V gene are SSHAT and FNYEAQ (reference sequence). The length of the CDR3 is 14 residues. The CDR3 nucleotides read TGTGCCAGCAGCTCTGGACTAGGTCAAGAGACCCAGTACTTC. It translates to CASSSGLGQETQYF.

The V call is TRBV14, the J call TRBJ2-3, with 12 nucleotides matching TRBD2. The CDR3 length is 15 residues. The V segment lost 1 base and the J segment 8 bases; nucleotides outside the gene matches: 4. The germline gives CDR1 SGHDN, CDR2 FVKESK. The CDR3 region is CASSQGLAGDLTQYF. The CDR3 DNA reads as TGTGCCAGCAGCCAAGGACTAGCGGGAGATCTTACGCAGTATTTT.

In this sample, this clone turned up once. V usage is TRBV10-3 and J usage is TRBJ1-1; 7 bases are shared with TRBD1. The CDR3 covers 12 residues. J lost 1 base, V lost 9 bases, and 2 bases had no gene match. Germline V CDR1 and CDR2: ENHRY, SYGVKD. The CDR3 loop is CAMRTGNTEAFF. CDR3 bases: TGTGCCATGAGGACAGGGAACACTGAAGCTTTCTTT.

This clone was found once. V is TRBV10-3 and J is TRBJ2-5; weak D call: TRBD1 (6 bases). V was clipped by 10 bases and J by 4 bases, with 16 bases between them. CDR1 and CDR2 from the germline V gene are ENHRY and SYGVKD. This CDR3 comprises 13 residues. CDR3 DNA: TGTGCCAGTAGAGAAGGGGGTGGAGAGACCCAGTACTTC. Residues: CASREGGGETQYF.

The rearrangement joins TRBV6-1 to TRBJ2-3; a possible D gene is TRBD2 (5 bases). In germline, CDR1 is MNHNS, CDR2 SASEGT. The length of the CDR3 is 14 residues. V was cut by 4 bases and J by 2 bases, with 10 bases left in between. The CDR3 region has the DNA TGTGCCAGCAGTGCGCGGACTTTCACAGATACGCAGTATTTT. Protein product: CASSARTFTDTQYF.

The rearrangement links TRBV5-1 to TRBJ1-2, with D tentatively TRBD1 (6 bases). V was clipped by 0 bases and J by 4 bases, with 10 bases between them. The CDR3 is 14 residues long. Per the germline V gene, CDR1 is SGHRS and CDR2 is YFSETQ. CDR3: CASSLAGASYGYTF. CDR3 coding DNA: TGCGCCAGCAGCTTGGCAGGGGCGAGCTATGGCTACACCTTC.